Following are 15 T cell receptor beta chains from one sample sequenced in a study of early T cells in non-severe SARS-CoV-2 infection. MiXCR, applied by TCRdb to the 5' RACE reads, yields one record per CDR3 protein. This sample has around 52,000 distinct CDR3 sequences, with roughly an eighth found just once. Material: whole blood. These TCRs come from an adult who was a healthcare worker with PCR-confirmed SARS-CoV-2 infection or an uninfected control (not recorded which).

This clonotype appeared many times. This chain connects TRBV29-1 to TRBJ2-1; TRBD1 aligns across 11 bases. The length of the CDR3 is 12 residues. CDR1 is SQVTM, CDR2 ANQGSEA, per germline. The trim removed 8 bases at V and 9 bases at J, leaving 6 bases unmatched. The CDR3 coding sequence is TGCAGCATGGGACAGGGGGGATCTGAGCAGTTCTTC. Amino acid sequence: CSMGQGGSEQFF.

In this sample, this clonotype turned up many times. The rearrangement links TRBV28 to TRBJ1-4; no reliable D call. The ends were cut back, 3 bases at V and 6 bases at J, with 17 bases in the middle. The CDR3 runs 16 residues. Germline values: CDR1 MDHEN, CDR2 SYDVKM. The CDR3 DNA reads as TGTGCCAGCAGTTTGATGAGGGCACCCCGGGATGAAAAACTGTTTTTT. This translates into CASSLMRAPRDEKLFF.

This clonotype has at least ten counts. CDR3 loop: CASSDRGKETQYF. CDR3 nucleotides: TGTGCCAGCAGTGACAGGGGTAAAGAGACCCAGTACTTC. This chain links TRBV6-1 with TRBJ2-5; possible D gene TRBD1, 6 bases. Germline V lookup: CDR1 MNHNS, CDR2 SASEGT. This CDR3 is 13 amino acids long. V lost 3 bases and J 3 bases, leaving 8 bases between the germline ends.

This clonotype turned up a few times. The CDR3 DNA reads TGTGCCAGCAGCTTTTTCAGACTAGCGGGAGATGAGCAGTTCTTC. Amino acid sequence: CASSFFRLAGDEQFF. The gene calls are TRBV5-6 and TRBJ2-1; the match to TRBD2 covers 12 bases. With V trimmed by 2 bases and J by 8 bases, 5 bases remained unmatched. CDR1 is SGHDT, CDR2 YYEEEE, per germline. This CDR3 comprises 15 residues.

This clonotype was picked up many times. The V call is TRBV11-2, the J call TRBJ2-1, with a weak D call TRBD2 (6 bases). The CDR3 is made up of 14 amino acids. V gave up 4 bases and J gave up 9 bases, with 16 bases separating them. CDR1 is SGHAT and CDR2 is FQNNGV in the germline V gene. The CDR3 DNA sequence: TGTGCCAGCAGCTCGTTAGCGGCTGGTCTTGAGCAGTTCTTC. Protein sequence: CASSSLAAGLEQFF.

The chain joins TRBV11-2 to TRBJ2-1, with D possibly being TRBD1 or TRBD2 (5 bases each). This CDR3 spans 14 amino acids. V was cut by 8 bases and J by 3 bases, with 14 bases left in between. Germline assignment: CDR1 SGHAT and CDR2 FQNNGV. CDR3 DNA sequence: TGTGCCAGCTCTTGGGACGGACGCTACAATGAGCAGTTCTTC. Translating it yields CASSWDGRYNEQFF.

This clonotype was seen many times. CDR3: CAWSYYGVAVRYNEQFF. Written as DNA, the CDR3 is TGTGCCTGGAGTTATTACGGAGTAGCGGTCAGATACAATGAGCAGTTCTTC. The chain combines TRBV30 with TRBJ2-1; possible D gene TRBD2, 6 bases. V was cut by 2 bases and J by 4 bases, with 21 bases left in between. The CDR3 totals 17 residues. Germline CDR1 and CDR2: GTSNPN and SVGIG (reference sequence).

There are many counts of this clonotype. V is TRBV20-1 and J is TRBJ1-4, with D tentatively TRBD1 (5 bases). Germline CDR1 reads DFQATT; CDR2 reads SNEGSKA (reference sequence). CDR3 length: 15 amino acids. Trimming pared 0 bases from V and 6 bases from J, leaving 14 bases between. The CDR3 loop is CSARDSHVGDEKLFF. CDR3 nucleotide sequence: TGCAGTGCTAGAGATTCCCACGTGGGGGATGAAAAACTGTTTTTT.

This clonotype was observed a handful of times. The chain couples TRBV5-1 to TRBJ2-1; D is uncertain. CDR1 and CDR2 from the germline V gene are SGHRS and YFSETQ. This CDR3 region has 17 residues. V was shortened by 2 bases and J by 0 bases, with 15 bases between the two germline ends. The CDR3 DNA reads as TGCGCCAGCAGCTTACAAGATAGCAGGAGCTCCTACAATGAGCAGTTCTTC. Residues: CASSLQDSRSSYNEQFF.

In regard to this clonotype: This sequence may be a read error, since a much larger clone differs from it by one base. The V call is TRBV12-3 or TRBV12-4, the J call TRBJ1-5; 7 bases are shared with TRBD1. The CDR3 loop spans 15 amino acids. CDR3 in DNA: TGTGCCGGCAGTTTTGGGCAGGGGGTCAATCAGCCCCAGCATTTT. Translated: CAGSFGQGVNQPQHF.

The sample holds many counts of this clonotype. The chain is built from TRBV6-1 and TRBJ1-1; D uncertain. Germline-derived CDR1 and CDR2 are MNHNS and SASEGT. The V gene lost 0 bases and the J gene lost 7 bases, with 9 bases spanning the gap. CDR3 length: 13 residues. The CDR3 loop reads CASSEASGYEAFF. The CDR3 DNA sequence: TGTGCCAGCAGTGAAGCGTCCGGATATGAAGCTTTCTTT.

This chain joins TRBV29-1 and TRBJ1-2, with D possibly matching TRBD1 (6 bases). CDR1 is SQVTM and CDR2 is ANQGSEA in the germline V gene. The CDR3 has 12 amino acids. The germline V and J ends were trimmed by 6 bases and 6 bases, with 14 bases remaining between them. In DNA form, the CDR3 reads TGCAGCGTGGTTGTGGGGGCTGATGGCTACACCTTC. Encoded protein: CSVVVGADGYTF.

CDR3 loop: CSVDEGSDEQYF. As DNA, the CDR3 is TGCAGCGTTGACGAGGGCAGTGACGAGCAGTACTTC. This chain connects TRBV29-1 to TRBJ2-7; D is perhaps TRBD2 (5 bases). Germline-derived CDR1 and CDR2 are SQVTM and ANQGSEA. V was shortened by 3 bases and J by 5 bases, with 11 bases between the two germline ends. This CDR3 spans 12 amino acids.

The rearrangement links TRBV3-1 to TRBJ2-7; D not certain. The CDR3 spans 14 residues. With 1 base removed from V and 2 bases from J, the gap between germline ends came to 9 bases. Germline values: CDR1 LGHDT, CDR2 YNNKEL (reference sequence). The CDR3 here is CASSQGLLPYEQYF. The CDR3 DNA reads TGTGCCAGCAGCCAAGGCTTACTTCCCTACGAGCAGTACTTC.

In its sample, this clonotype was seen a few times. The chain couples TRBV4-2 to TRBJ1-1; TRBD1 matches at 7 bases. CDR1 LGHNA and CDR2 YNFKEQ come from the germline V gene. J gave up 4 bases and V 1 base, and 9 bases lay outside the gene matches. The CDR3 covers 16 residues. CDR3 sequence: CASSQVGRGEGTEAFF. CDR3 nucleotides: TGTGCCAGCAGCCAAGTGGGCAGGGGGGAAGGCACTGAAGCTTTCTTT.